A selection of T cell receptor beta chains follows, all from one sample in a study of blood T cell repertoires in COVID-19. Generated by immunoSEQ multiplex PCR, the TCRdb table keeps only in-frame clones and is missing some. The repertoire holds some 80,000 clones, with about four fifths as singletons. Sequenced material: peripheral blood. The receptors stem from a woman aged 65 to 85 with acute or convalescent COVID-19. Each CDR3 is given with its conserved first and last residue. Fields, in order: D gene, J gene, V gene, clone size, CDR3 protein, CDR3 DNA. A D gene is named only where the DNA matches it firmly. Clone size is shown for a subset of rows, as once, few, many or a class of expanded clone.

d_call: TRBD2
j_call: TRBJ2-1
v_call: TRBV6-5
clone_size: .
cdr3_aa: CASTRLADNEQFF
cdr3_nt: TGTGCCAGCACCCGACTAGCGGACAATGAGCAGTTCTTC

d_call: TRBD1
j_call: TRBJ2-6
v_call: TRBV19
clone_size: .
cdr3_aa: CASSSRDRFGANVLTF
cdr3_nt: TGTGCCAGTAGTAGCAGGGACAGATTTGGGGCCAACGTCCTGACTTTC

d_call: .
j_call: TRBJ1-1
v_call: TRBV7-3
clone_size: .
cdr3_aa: CASSLGQRDGEAFF
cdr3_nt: TGTGCCAGCAGCTTGGGTCAGCGAGATGGTGAAGCTTTCTTT

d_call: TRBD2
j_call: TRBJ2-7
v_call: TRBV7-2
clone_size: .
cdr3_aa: CASSRLPGLEGYEQYF
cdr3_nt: TGTGCCAGCAGTCGCCTGCCGGGACTAGAGGGCTACGAGCAGTACTTC

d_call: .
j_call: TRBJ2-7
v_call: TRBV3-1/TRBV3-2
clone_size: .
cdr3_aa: CASSHSVRDEQYF
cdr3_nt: TGTGCCAGCAGCCATTCCGTCCGGGACGAGCAGTACTTC

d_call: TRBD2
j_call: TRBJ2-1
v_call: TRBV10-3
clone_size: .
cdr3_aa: CAIRGTSGSDEQFF
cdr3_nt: TGTGCCATCAGGGGGACTAGCGGGAGTGATGAGCAGTTCTTC

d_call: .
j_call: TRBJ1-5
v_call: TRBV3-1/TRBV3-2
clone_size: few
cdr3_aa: CASSQTGSTQPQHF
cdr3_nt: TGTGCCAGCAGCCAGACAGGTTCAACGCAGCCCCAGCATTTT

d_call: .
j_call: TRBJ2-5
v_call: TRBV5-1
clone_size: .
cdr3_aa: CASSPGGPGETQYF
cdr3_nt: TGCGCCAGCAGCCCAGGAGGGCCTGGGGAGACCCAGTACTTC

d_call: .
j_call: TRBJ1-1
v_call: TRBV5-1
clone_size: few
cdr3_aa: CASSLVYTDTEAFF
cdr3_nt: TGCGCCAGCAGCTTGGTTTATACAGACACTGAAGCTTTCTTT

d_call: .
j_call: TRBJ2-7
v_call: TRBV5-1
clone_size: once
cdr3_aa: CASSSSGSSYEQYF
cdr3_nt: TGCGCCAGCAGTTCTAGTGGGAGCTCCTACGAGCAGTACTTC